These 14 T cell receptor beta chains were all obtained from the same sample, sequenced in a study of identical twins. TCRdb passed the 5' RACE reads through MiXCR, listing each CDR3 protein once. The data hold 550,000 to 700,000 distinct CDR3 sequences, with 21% observed a single time. This same sample was also taken into another study, of T cells expressing NK-cell markers.

Sequenced sample: PBMCs. The source is a woman aged 18-35 years in good health.

V usage is TRBV6-1 and J usage is TRBJ2-5, with D possibly being TRBD1 (5 bases). The CDR3 length is 12 residues. Trimming removed 10 bases from V and 7 bases from J, with 16 bases in between. CDR1 is MNHNS and CDR2 is SASEGT in the germline V gene. The CDR3 sequence is CATTGDWVTQYF. CDR3 in DNA: TGTGCCACCACAGGTGACTGGGTGACCCAGTACTTC.

The chain is built from TRBV6-5 and TRBJ1-2; 11 nucleotides align to TRBD1. The CDR3 is 15 amino acids. Per germline, CDR1 MNHEY and CDR2 SVGAGI. The V segment lost 4 bases and the J segment 7 bases; nucleotides outside the gene matches: 8. The CDR3 protein is CASSFPGQGAGGYTF. The CDR3 DNA reads TGTGCCAGCAGTTTCCCCGGACAGGGGGCTGGTGGCTACACCTTC.

Only a few counts were recorded for this clonotype. The CDR3 DNA reads as TGTGCCAGCAGGTTTAGCGGGAGGGCCAAAAACATTCAGTACTTC. Its protein product is CASRFSGRAKNIQYF. The V and J genes are TRBV12-3 or TRBV12-4 and TRBJ2-4; 10 bases align to TRBD2. CDR3 size: 15 residues. The V and J ends lost 6 bases and 1 base, in that order; junction bases with no gene match: 3.

Of note for this clonotype: The germline gene is not matched at one end of the junction; a read error may be the cause. The chain carries TRBV20-1 and TRBJ2-7, with 8 bases identical to TRBD1. Germline V lookup: CDR1 DFQATT, CDR2 SNEGSKA (reference sequence). The CDR3 loop spans 15 amino acids. The CDR3 loop is CSARDSDRGNYEQYF. The CDR3 DNA is TGCAGTGCCAGAGATTCCGACAGGGGTAACTACGAGCAGTACTTC.

CDR3 amino acids: CSARIFQSGRAYEQYF. In DNA, the CDR3 is TGCAGTGCTAGGATTTTCCAAAGCGGGAGGGCCTACGAGCAGTACTTC. The chain couples TRBV20-1 to TRBJ2-7, with 10 bases identical to TRBD2. Germline V gives CDR1 DFQATT, CDR2 SNEGSKA (reference sequence). Unmatched junction bases numbered 10, after V lost 3 bases and J lost 2 bases. The CDR3 totals 16 residues.

This clonotype came up a few times. The chain employs TRBV12-3 or TRBV12-4 and TRBJ2-1, with D possibly TRBD1 on 6 matching bases. Trimming took off 5 bases at V and 9 bases at J, with 17 bases between the two ends. This CDR3 region has 14 residues. The CDR3 spells CASSRQQGPSEQFF. The CDR3 DNA reads as TGTGCCAGCAGTCGCCAACAGGGTCCTAGTGAGCAGTTCTTC.

This clonotype was counted ten times or more. This chain uses TRBV7-9 with TRBJ2-2, with D unresolved. V lost 5 bases and J 4 bases, leaving 14 bases between the germline ends. In germline, CDR1 is SEHNR, CDR2 FQNEAQ (reference sequence). This CDR3 is 15 amino acids long. CDR3 protein: CASSLSELSTGELFF. DNA for the CDR3: TGTGCCAGCAGCCTCAGTGAGCTCTCCACCGGGGAGCTGTTTTTT.

The chain carries TRBV6-5 and TRBJ2-3, with D perhaps TRBD1 or TRBD2 (6 bases each). Deletions cut 9 bases from V and 5 bases from J, with 12 bases between. CDR3 length: 12 residues. Germline assignment: CDR1 MNHEY and CDR2 SVGAGI. CDR3 in amino acids: CARPRGEDTQYF. Here the CDR3 DNA reads TGTGCCAGACCGAGGGGGGAAGATACGCAGTATTTT.

This clonotype was seen only a few times. The genes are TRBV12-5 and TRBJ2-3; D is unclear. This CDR3 spans 14 amino acids. Germline CDR1 LGHNT, CDR2 FRNRAP. The V end lost 5 bases, the J end lost 4 bases, and 13 bases lay between the germline ends. The CDR3 loop reads CASGGLPPADTQYF. The CDR3 coding sequence is TGTGCTAGTGGTGGGTTACCCCCCGCAGATACGCAGTATTTT.

The chain employs TRBV12-3 or TRBV12-4 and TRBJ2-6; no clear D. The CDR3 has 16 residues. With 7 bases removed from V and 0 bases from J, the gap between germline ends came to 13 bases. CDR3 coding DNA: TGTGCCAGCACCTCCCGGGCCCTCTCTGGGGCCAACGTCCTGACTTTC. Translation: CASTSRALSGANVLTF.

The chain uses TRBV6-4 and TRBJ2-3, with D tentatively TRBD2 (6 bases). CDR3 length equals 14 residues. Trimming shortened V by 4 bases and J by 3 bases, and 11 bases separated the two germline ends. CDR1 and CDR2 (germline): MRHNA, SNTAGT. The CDR3 protein is CASSADGSTDTQYF. CDR3 coding DNA: TGTGCCAGCAGTGCAGACGGGAGTACAGATACGCAGTATTTT.

This clonotype came up a few times. V gene TRBV2 combines with J gene TRBJ2-1; 8 bases are a match to TRBD2. The CDR3 contains 14 residues. V shed 11 bases and J 2 bases; nucleotides not matched to a gene: 8. Germline V CDR1 and CDR2: SNHLY, FYNNEI. The CDR3 region is CARGGLGTYNEQFF. DNA of the CDR3: TGTGCCCGCGGGGGACTAGGCACCTACAATGAGCAGTTCTTC.

The chain has TRBV10-3 and TRBJ2-1; 10 nucleotides line up with TRBD2. J lost 8 bases, V lost 3 bases, and 10 bases had no gene match. CDR3 length equals 16 residues. Looked up from germline, CDR1 is ENHRY and CDR2 is SYGVKD. CDR3 coding DNA: TGTGCCATCAGTGACCCCGGACTAGCGGCCTGGGATGAGCAGTTCTTC. Its translation is CAISDPGLAAWDEQFF.

This chain joins TRBV3-1 and TRBJ1-1; D gene uncertain. The CDR3 loop spans 13 amino acids. Germline V gene lookup returns CDR1 LGHDT and CDR2 YNNKEL (reference sequence). The V gene lost 4 bases and the J gene lost 6 bases, with 12 bases spanning the gap. In nucleotides, the CDR3 is TGTGCCAGCAGCCCTGAGATGCGATCTGAAGCTTTCTTT. It translates to CASSPEMRSEAFF.